The 32 T cell receptor beta chains below all came from one sample that was sequenced in a study of blood T cell repertoires in COVID-19. Here immunoSEQ multiplex PCR was the method, and the copy in TCRdb shows in-frame clones only, minus some. The sample gives some 83,000 clones, around 84% of which show up once; 8% is in the top ten. Source material: peripheral blood. The origin of the receptors is an elderly man with active or convalescent COVID-19.

The chain uses TRBV19 and TRBJ1-2, with D unresolved. CDR3 size: 16 residues. V was clipped by 5 bases and J by 4 bases, with 20 bases between them. Germline V gene lookup returns CDR1 LNHDA and CDR2 SQIVND (reference sequence). The CDR3 is CASSGQSTRRGYGYTF. DNA of the CDR3: TGTGCCAGTAGTGGGCAGTCGACCCGACGGGGCTATGGCTACACCTTC.

The rearrangement uses TRBV7-2 and TRBJ2-3; 7 nucleotides match TRBD1. The CDR3 is made up of 13 amino acids. The germline gives CDR1 SGHTA, CDR2 FQGNSA. V shed 5 bases, J shed 5 bases, and the junction held 4 bases outside the gene matches. The CDR3 bases are TGTGCCAGCAGCCGACAGGGTTTAGATACGCAGTATTTT. Translated: CASSRQGLDTQYF.

The CDR3 region is CASSSQGRGSPLHF. CDR3 DNA: TGTGCCAGCAGCTCACAGGGGCGCGGCTCACCCCTCCACTTT. The chain employs TRBV7-2 and TRBJ1-6, with TRBD1 matching 7 bases. The CDR3 totals 14 residues. Unmatched junction bases numbered 7, after V lost 4 bases and J lost 10 bases. Germline V gene sequence: CDR1 SGHTA, CDR2 FQGNSA.

V and J are TRBV6-6 and TRBJ2-7; D ambiguous. Germline V gene lookup returns CDR1 MNHNY and CDR2 SVGAGI (reference sequence). The CDR3 loop spans 11 amino acids. V was shortened by 5 bases and J by 3 bases, with 5 bases between the two germline ends. CDR3 residues: CASSAGYEQYV. The CDR3 region has the DNA TGTGCCAGCAGTGCCGGCTACGAGCAGTACGTC.

The V gene is TRBV3-1 (or the pseudogene TRBV3-2), the J gene TRBJ1-1; D perhaps matches TRBD1 (5 bases). CDR1 is LGHDT and CDR2 is YNNKEL in the germline V gene (reference sequence). There are 14 residues in the CDR3. Trimming left V 3 bases short and J 1 base short, with 9 bases between. The CDR3 DNA sequence: TGTGCCAGCAGCCATGCAGGGCCGAACACTGAAGCTTTCTTT. Translating gives CASSHAGPNTEAFF.

This clone was recorded only once. V is TRBV5-1 and J is TRBJ2-2, with TRBD2 identical over 11 bases. The ends lost 0 bases at V and 5 bases at J; junction bases unmatched: 0. In germline, CDR1 is SGHRS, CDR2 YFSETQ. CDR3 length: 15 residues. The CDR3 region has the DNA TGCGCCAGCAGCTTGGGACTAGCGGGGACCGGGGAGCTGTTTTTT. Its protein is CASSLGLAGTGELFF.

The chain couples TRBV19 to TRBJ1-5, with TRBD1 as a possible D gene (5 bases). Looked up from germline, CDR1 is LNHDA and CDR2 is SQIVND (reference sequence). The CDR3 totals 15 residues. V lost 10 bases, J lost 2 bases, and 18 bases lay in between. The chain's CDR3 is CATSLGHMGNQPQHF. CDR3 in DNA: TGTGCCACTTCTTTGGGGCATATGGGCAATCAGCCCCAGCATTTT.

The J gene is TRBJ2-1, the V gene TRBV11-3; D possibly corresponds to TRBD2 (6 bases). Trimming took 5 bases from V and 0 from J, leaving 17 bases between them. This CDR3 contains 17 residues. Germline V gene lookup returns CDR1 SGHNT and CDR2 YENEEA. The DNA of the CDR3 is TGTGCCAGCAGCGTAGGGCTCGGGGAGGTCTCCTACAATGAGCAGTTCTTC. This encodes CASSVGLGEVSYNEQFF.

This sequence joins TRBV5-1 and TRBJ1-4; 9 nucleotides line up with TRBD1. CDR1 is SGHRS and CDR2 is YFSETQ in the germline V gene. The CDR3 is 14 amino acids. The junction had 6 bases not matched to a gene; V was cut back by 4 bases and J by 8 bases. The CDR3 DNA follows: TGCGCCAGCAGCCCGGACAGGGGTTGGGAAAAACTGTTTTTT. Translation gives CASSPDRGWEKLFF. Supplemented by reference TRBV5-1 and TRBJ1-4, the full variable domain reads KAGVTQTPRYLIKTRGQQVTLSCSPISGHRSVSWYQQTPGQGLQFLFEYFSETQRNKGNFPGRFSGRQFSNSRSEMNVSTLELGDSALYLCASSPDRGWEKLFFGSGTQLSVL.

V is TRBV6-5 and J is TRBJ1-1, with D uncertain. The CDR3 is made up of 13 amino acids. Germline V gene lookup returns CDR1 MNHEY and CDR2 SVGAGI. V lost 7 bases, J lost 1 base, and 10 bases lay in between. The CDR3 sequence: CASTHLRNTEAFF. CDR3 DNA sequence: TGTGCCAGCACCCATTTGCGGAACACTGAAGCTTTCTTT.

The V and J genes are TRBV9 and TRBJ2-2; 8 nucleotides match TRBD1. Germline V CDR1 and CDR2: SGDLS, YYNGEE. V lost 1 base to trimming and J lost 2 bases; unmatched junction nucleotides: 4. The CDR3 spans 16 residues. The chain's CDR3 is CASSVRGTGNTGELFF. The CDR3 DNA reads TGTGCCAGCAGCGTACGGGGGACAGGTAACACCGGGGAGCTGTTTTTT.

The rearrangement links TRBV5-1 to TRBJ2-1; tentative D call: TRBD1 (6 bases). The V end was cut by 2 bases, the J end by 6 bases, with 15 bases between. Germline lookup yields CDR1 SGHRS and CDR2 YFSETQ. The CDR3 length is 15 residues. The CDR3 here is CASSLRTGIFNEQFF. The CDR3 DNA sequence: TGCGCCAGCAGCTTACGAACAGGGATTTTCAATGAGCAGTTCTTC. The variable domain in full, with the rest retrieved from reference TRBV5-1 and TRBJ2-1, is KAGVTQTPRYLIKTRGQQVTLSCSPISGHRSVSWYQQTPGQGLQFLFEYFSETQRNKGNFPGRFSGRQFSNSRSEMNVSTLELGDSALYLCASSLRTGIFNEQFFGPGTRLTVL.

V and J are TRBV5-6 and TRBJ1-4; a possible D gene is TRBD1 (6 bases). Per germline, CDR1 SGHDT and CDR2 YYEEEE. The CDR3 runs to 15 residues. The V and J ends lost 4 bases and 4 bases respectively, with 14 bases between them. The chain's CDR3 is CASSPIQGGNEKLFF. CDR3 in DNA: TGTGCCAGCAGCCCAATACAGGGCGGTAATGAAAAACTGTTTTTT. The full variable domain, its missing parts supplied by reference TRBV5-6 and TRBJ1-4, is DAGVTQSPTHLIKTRGQQVTLRCSPKSGHDTVSWYQQALGQGPQFIFQYYEEEERQRGNFPDRFSGHQFPNYSSELNVNALLLGDSALYLCASSPIQGGNEKLFFGSGTQLSVL.

The V and J genes are TRBV24-1 and TRBJ1-5; D call uncertain. Germline-derived CDR1 and CDR2 are KGHDR and SFDVKD. CDR3 length: 14 residues. Between the trimmed V and J ends, which lost 4 bases and 1 base, there was a span of 7 bases. The chain's CDR3 is CATSEPLSNQPQHF. In DNA, the CDR3 is TGTGCCACCAGTGAGCCACTAAGCAATCAGCCCCAGCATTTT.

This clone appeared a single time. The chain couples TRBV7-2 to TRBJ1-6, with 8 bases aligning to TRBD1. The CDR3 sequence is 13 residues long. V lost 4 bases to trimming and J lost 9 bases; unmatched junction nucleotides: 2. Looked up from germline, CDR1 is SGHTA and CDR2 is FQGNSA. Here the CDR3 reads CASSSTGVSPLHF. The DNA of the CDR3 is TGTGCCAGCAGCTCGACAGGGGTTTCACCCCTCCACTTT.

The chain combines TRBV7-9 with TRBJ2-6; 7 nucleotides match TRBD1. This CDR3 contains 17 residues. J gave up 0 bases and V 4 bases, and 6 bases lay outside the gene matches. CDR1 SEHNR and CDR2 FQNEAQ come from the germline V gene (reference sequence). The CDR3 region is CASSSPGQISGANVLTF. The DNA of the CDR3 is TGTGCCAGCAGCTCCCCGGGACAGATCTCTGGGGCCAACGTCCTGACTTTC.

The chain has TRBV28 and TRBJ1-4; TRBD1 matches at 7 bases. The germline gives CDR1 MDHEN, CDR2 SYDVKM. This CDR3 has 14 residues. The junction had 6 bases not matched to a gene; V was cut back by 3 bases and J by 8 bases. The CDR3 coding sequence is TGTGCCAGCAGTTTGTCAGGGGGTGGCGAAAAACTGTTTTTT. Protein product: CASSLSGGGEKLFF. Combining the CDR3 with reference TRBV28 and TRBJ1-4 gives the whole variable domain DVKVTQSSRYLVKRTGEKVFLECVQDMDHENMFWYRQDPGLGLRLIYFSYDVKMKEKGDIPEGYSVSREKKERFSLILESASTNQTSMYLCASSLSGGGEKLFFGSGTQLSVL.

The chain has TRBV6-1 and TRBJ2-5, with 8 positions matching TRBD2. The CDR3 length is 13 residues. From germline, CDR1 is MNHNS and CDR2 SASEGT. V gave up 10 bases and J gave up 3 bases; unmatched junction bases: 7. CDR3 sequence (DNA): TGTGCCATCAAATTAGCGGGGAAAGAGACCCAGTACTTC. This encodes CAIKLAGKETQYF.

The V and J genes are TRBV2 and TRBJ2-3; 7 nucleotides align to TRBD1. CDR1 is SNHLY and CDR2 is FYNNEI in the germline V gene. CDR3 length: 15 amino acids. Germline trimming cut 9 bases from V and 3 bases from J; bases unmatched to any gene: 12. This CDR3 reads CASSLGRGLTDTQYF. The DNA for the CDR3 is TGTGCCAGTAGTTTGGGCAGGGGGTTGACAGATACGCAGTATTTT. The entire variable domain, with the rest obtained from reference TRBV2 and TRBJ2-3, is as follows: EPEVTQTPSHQVTQMGQEVILRCVPISNHLYFYWYRQILGQKVEFLVSFYNNEISEKSEIFDDQFSVERPDGSNFTLKIRSTKLEDSAMYFCASSLGRGLTDTQYFGPGTRLTVL.

The chain employs TRBV19 and TRBJ2-3; weak D call: TRBD2 (7 bases). This CDR3 region has 12 residues. Germline CDR1 reads LNHDA; CDR2 reads SQIVND (reference sequence). V gave up 3 bases and J gave up 7 bases, with 8 bases separating them. CDR3: CASSMGGHTQYF. The CDR3 DNA reads as TGTGCCAGTAGTATGGGGGGGCATACGCAGTATTTT.

This chain joins TRBV2 and TRBJ1-6; TRBD1 matches at 7 bases. The trim removed 6 bases at V and 7 bases at J, leaving 12 bases unmatched. The germline CDR1 and CDR2 sequences are SNHLY and FYNNEI. CDR3 size: 16 residues. The CDR3 DNA sequence: TGTGCCAGCAGGGGGACGGGCTCAGGGGGGAATTCACCCCTCCACTTT. It codes for CASRGTGSGGNSPLHF.

A single count supports this clone. The rearrangement uses TRBV5-1 and TRBJ2-2, with D perhaps matching TRBD1 (6 bases). Germline CDR1 SGHRS, CDR2 YFSETQ. The length of the CDR3 is 16 residues. V dropped 2 bases and J dropped 1 base, with 12 bases sitting between them. CDR3 DNA: TGCGCCAGCAGCTTATTGGGGACAAAGAACACCGGGGAGCTGTTTTTT. Translated: CASSLLGTKNTGELFF.

The chain links TRBV4-1 to TRBJ2-3, with D perhaps TRBD1 (6 bases). Trimming cost V 0 bases and J 1 base, with 14 bases left between them. From germline, CDR1 is MGHRA and CDR2 YSYEKL. The CDR3 contains 17 residues. The CDR3 region has the DNA TGCGCCAGCAGCCAAGACCCGAGGGGGTCTGGCACAGATACGCAGTATTTT. Protein sequence: CASSQDPRGSGTDTQYF.

This clone has more than one count but fewer than ten. CDR3 protein: CASGTGFINTIYF. CDR3 nucleotides: TGTGCCAGCGGGACAGGGTTCATCAACACCATATATTTT. This chain joins TRBV28 and TRBJ1-3; 9 bases line up with TRBD1. Trimming took 8 bases from V and 7 from J; bases not matched to a gene: 6. The CDR3 is made up of 13 amino acids. From germline, CDR1 is MDHEN and CDR2 SYDVKM.

This chain links TRBV18 with TRBJ2-5; D is ambiguous. The germline V gene encodes CDR1 KGHSH and CDR2 LQKENI. The CDR3 loop spans 13 amino acids. V lost 3 bases, J lost 0 bases, and 5 bases lay in between. This chain's CDR3 is CASSPGYQETQYF. The DNA for the CDR3 is TGTGCCAGCTCACCCGGGTACCAAGAGACCCAGTACTTC.

This chain connects TRBV7-8 to TRBJ2-1; perhaps TRBD2 as D (5 bases). The germline gives CDR1 SGHVS, CDR2 FQNEAQ. The CDR3 consists of 16 residues. The V end was cut by 4 bases, the J end by 5 bases, with 18 bases between. The CDR3 protein is CASSYLRELRNNEQFF. The CDR3, as DNA: TGTGCCAGCAGCTACCTTAGGGAGCTTCGAAACAATGAGCAGTTCTTC.

This chain joins TRBV14 and TRBJ1-2; TRBD1 might be the D (5 bases). CDR1 is SGHDN and CDR2 is FVKESK in the germline V gene. Trimming stripped 1 base from V and 8 bases from J, with 17 bases between. CDR3 length equals 15 residues. The CDR3: CASSQAASGIRGYTF. The CDR3, as DNA: TGTGCCAGCAGCCAAGCGGCCTCAGGGATTCGGGGCTACACCTTC.

V usage is TRBV6-5 and J usage is TRBJ2-1; a weak D match, TRBD1 (5 bases). Trimming took 6 bases from V and 2 from J, leaving 14 bases between them. Germline CDR1 MNHEY, CDR2 SVGAGI. This CDR3 contains 15 residues. CDR3 in DNA: TGTGCCAGCAGCCTCGCCAGCAGGGCCTACAATGAGCAGTTCTTC. Translating it yields CASSLASRAYNEQFF.

V gene TRBV4-2 combines with J gene TRBJ1-4; the D gene is possibly TRBD1 (6 bases). The CDR3 has 16 residues. The ends were cut back, 4 bases at V and 8 bases at J, with 20 bases in the middle. Looked up from germline, CDR1 is LGHNA and CDR2 is YNFKEQ. The DNA of the CDR3 is TGTGCCAGCAGCCGAGAAACGACAGGCCTTAACGAAAAACTGTTTTTT. Its protein product is CASSRETTGLNEKLFF.

The chain joins TRBV7-8 to TRBJ2-3; 8 positions agree with TRBD1. CDR1 SGHVS and CDR2 FQNEAQ come from the germline V gene. The CDR3 is 15 amino acids. Trimming took 5 bases from V and 3 from J; bases not matched to a gene: 7. The CDR3 is CASSRTGFGTDTQYF. As DNA, the CDR3 is TGTGCCAGCAGCCGGACAGGGTTCGGGACAGATACGCAGTATTTT.

This clone was recorded once. The chain links TRBV5-1 to TRBJ2-1; D is undetermined. In germline, CDR1 is SGHRS, CDR2 YFSETQ. V lost 0 bases and J lost 6, with 10 bases in between. The CDR3 spans 14 residues. The CDR3 DNA follows: TGCGCCAGCAGCTTGGTTCCGGGTTCCAATGAGCAGTTCTTC. It is translated as CASSLVPGSNEQFF.

The chain employs TRBV19 and TRBJ1-5; 7 bases are a match to TRBD1. After removal of 6 bases from V and 8 bases from J, the junction contained 7 bases not matched to a gene. The CDR3 contains 13 residues. CDR1 and CDR2 (germline): LNHDA, SQIVND (reference sequence). Here the CDR3 reads CASSPDREEPQHF. The CDR3 region has the DNA TGTGCCAGTAGCCCAGACAGGGAAGAGCCCCAGCATTTT.